This T cell receptor (beta chain) was captured in a study of T cell responses to AZD1222 COVID-19 vaccine. In the study overall: Second-dose timings of about 4 or about 12 weeks were pooled.

Assay used: immunoSEQ multiplex PCR; TCRdb lists only in-frame clones, some missing. The table shows 150,000 to 200,000 clones, with approximately 91% occurring only once. For this clone: Its target is not known.

Study outcomes and limitations: Donors were chiefly white British, with a greater number of females, and clonal diversity was perhaps underestimated. Only after the peak T cell response were repertoires sampled. Seropositive AZD1222 recipients at baseline numbered only five to seven.

The CDR3 covers 13 residues. Germline CDR1 is LNHDA and CDR2 is SQIVND (reference sequence). V dropped 5 bases and J dropped 4 bases, with 11 bases sitting between them. The input for sequencing was peripheral blood, taken on day 0 of AZD1222 vaccination. The sequence derives from an adult in good health. The V call is TRBV19, the J call TRBJ1-2, with D possibly TRBD1 on 6 matching bases. CDR3 residues: CASSYRVGYGYTF. The DNA for the CDR3 is TGTGCCAGTAGTTACAGGGTGGGCTATGGCTACACCTTC.